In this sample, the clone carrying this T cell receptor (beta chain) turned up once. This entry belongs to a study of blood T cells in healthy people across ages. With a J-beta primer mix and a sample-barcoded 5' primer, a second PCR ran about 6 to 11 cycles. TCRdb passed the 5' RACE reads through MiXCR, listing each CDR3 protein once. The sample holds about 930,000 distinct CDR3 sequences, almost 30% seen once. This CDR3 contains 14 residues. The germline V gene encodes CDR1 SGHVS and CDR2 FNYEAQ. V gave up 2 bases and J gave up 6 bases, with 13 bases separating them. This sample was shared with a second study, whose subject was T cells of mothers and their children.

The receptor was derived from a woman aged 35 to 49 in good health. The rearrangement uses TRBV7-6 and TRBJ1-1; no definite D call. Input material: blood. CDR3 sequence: CASSLTGSLAEAFF. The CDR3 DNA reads TGTGCCAGCAGCTTAACGGGCAGCTTGGCTGAAGCTTTCTTT.